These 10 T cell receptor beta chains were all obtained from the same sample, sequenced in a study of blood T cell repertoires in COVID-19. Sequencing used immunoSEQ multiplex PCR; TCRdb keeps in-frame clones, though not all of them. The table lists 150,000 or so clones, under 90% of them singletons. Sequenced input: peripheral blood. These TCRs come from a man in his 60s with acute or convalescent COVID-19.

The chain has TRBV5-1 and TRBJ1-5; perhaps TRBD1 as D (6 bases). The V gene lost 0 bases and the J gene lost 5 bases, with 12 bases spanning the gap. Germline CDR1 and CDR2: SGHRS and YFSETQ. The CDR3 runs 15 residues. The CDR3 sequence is CASSLAIWGHQPQHF. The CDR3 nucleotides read TGCGCCAGCAGCTTGGCAATCTGGGGGCATCAGCCCCAGCATTTT.

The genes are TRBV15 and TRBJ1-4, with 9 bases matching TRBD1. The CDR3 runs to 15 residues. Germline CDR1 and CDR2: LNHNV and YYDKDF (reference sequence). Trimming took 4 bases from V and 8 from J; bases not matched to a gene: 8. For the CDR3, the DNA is TGTGCCACCAGCAACCCTGGACAGGGGCAGGAAAAACTGTTTTTT. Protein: CATSNPGQGQEKLFF.

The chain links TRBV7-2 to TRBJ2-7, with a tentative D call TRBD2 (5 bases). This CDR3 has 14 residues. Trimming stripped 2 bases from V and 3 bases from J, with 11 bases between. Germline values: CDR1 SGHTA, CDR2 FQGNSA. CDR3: CASSLLGSNYEQYF. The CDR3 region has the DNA TGTGCCAGCAGCTTATTAGGGAGTAACTACGAGCAGTACTTC.

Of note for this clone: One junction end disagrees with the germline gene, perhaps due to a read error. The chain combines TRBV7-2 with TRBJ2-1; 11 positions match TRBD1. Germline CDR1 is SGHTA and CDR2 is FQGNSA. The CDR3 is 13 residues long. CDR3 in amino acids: CASSFTPGTGGVF. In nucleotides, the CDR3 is TGTGCCAGCAGCTTCACTCCCGGGACAGGGGGAGTCTTC.

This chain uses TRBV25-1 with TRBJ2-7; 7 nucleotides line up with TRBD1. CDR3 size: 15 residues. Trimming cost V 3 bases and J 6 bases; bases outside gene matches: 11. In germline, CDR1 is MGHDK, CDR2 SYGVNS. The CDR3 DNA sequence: TGTGCCAGCAGTGATTCCCCCGGGACAGTAGTCGAGCAGTACTTC. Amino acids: CASSDSPGTVVEQYF.

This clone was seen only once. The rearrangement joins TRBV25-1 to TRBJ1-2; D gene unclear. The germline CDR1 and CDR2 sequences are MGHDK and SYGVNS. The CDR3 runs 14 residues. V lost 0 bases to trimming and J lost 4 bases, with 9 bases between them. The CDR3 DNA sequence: TGTGCCAGCAGTGAATACGGAGGCGGCTATGGCTACACCTTC. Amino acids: CASSEYGGGYGYTF.

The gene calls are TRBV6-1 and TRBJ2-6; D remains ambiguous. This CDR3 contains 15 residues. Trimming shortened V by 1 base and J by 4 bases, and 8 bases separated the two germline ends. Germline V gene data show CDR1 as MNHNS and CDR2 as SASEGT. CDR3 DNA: TGTGCCAGCAGTGAAGGCAGAGCGGGGGCCAACGTCCTGACTTTC. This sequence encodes CASSEGRAGANVLTF.

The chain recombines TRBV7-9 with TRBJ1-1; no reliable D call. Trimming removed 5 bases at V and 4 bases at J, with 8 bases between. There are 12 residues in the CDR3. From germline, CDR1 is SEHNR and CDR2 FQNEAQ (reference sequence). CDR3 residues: CASSQQLTEAFF. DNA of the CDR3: TGTGCCAGCAGCCAACAGCTCACTGAAGCTTTCTTT.

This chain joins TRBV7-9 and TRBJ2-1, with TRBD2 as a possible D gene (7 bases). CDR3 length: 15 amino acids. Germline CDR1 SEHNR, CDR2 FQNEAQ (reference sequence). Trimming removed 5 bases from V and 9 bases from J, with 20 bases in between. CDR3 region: CASSDRTGGSLEQFF. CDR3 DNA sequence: TGTGCCAGCAGCGACAGGACGGGAGGATCCCTTGAGCAGTTCTTC.

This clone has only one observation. This CDR3 is CSVEVWLQGVDTEAFF. CDR3 nucleotides: TGCAGCGTTGAAGTTTGGTTACAGGGAGTTGACACTGAAGCTTTCTTT. This sequence joins TRBV29-1 and TRBJ1-1, with D perhaps TRBD1 (6 bases). The CDR3 runs 16 residues. Trimming pared 1 base from V and 3 bases from J, leaving 18 bases between. CDR1 and CDR2 from the germline V gene are SQVTM and ANQGSEA.